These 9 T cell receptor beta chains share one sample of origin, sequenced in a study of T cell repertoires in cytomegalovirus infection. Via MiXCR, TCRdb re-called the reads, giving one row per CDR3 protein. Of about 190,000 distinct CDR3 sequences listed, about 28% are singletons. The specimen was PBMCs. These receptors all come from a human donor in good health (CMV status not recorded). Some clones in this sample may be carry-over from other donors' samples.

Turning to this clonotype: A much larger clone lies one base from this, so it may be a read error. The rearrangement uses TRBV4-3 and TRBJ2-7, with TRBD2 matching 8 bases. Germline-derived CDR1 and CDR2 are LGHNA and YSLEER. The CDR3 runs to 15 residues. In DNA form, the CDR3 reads TGCGCCAGCAGCCCCCGGGGACTAGAAAGCAACGAGCATTACTTC. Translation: CASSPRGLESNEHYF.

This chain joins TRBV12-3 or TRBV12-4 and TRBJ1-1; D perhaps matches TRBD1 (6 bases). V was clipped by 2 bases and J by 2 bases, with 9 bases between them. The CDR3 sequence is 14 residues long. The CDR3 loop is CASSLNRDNTEAFF. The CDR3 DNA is TGTGCCAGCAGTTTAAACAGGGATAACACTGAAGCTTTCTTT.

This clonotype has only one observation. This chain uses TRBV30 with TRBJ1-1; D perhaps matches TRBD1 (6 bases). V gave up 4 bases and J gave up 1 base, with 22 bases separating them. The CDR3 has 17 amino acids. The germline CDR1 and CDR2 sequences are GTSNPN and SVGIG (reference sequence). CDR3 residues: CAWNTRTAEPSNTEAFF. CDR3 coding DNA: TGTGCCTGGAATACCCGGACAGCCGAACCTTCGAACACTGAAGCTTTCTTT.

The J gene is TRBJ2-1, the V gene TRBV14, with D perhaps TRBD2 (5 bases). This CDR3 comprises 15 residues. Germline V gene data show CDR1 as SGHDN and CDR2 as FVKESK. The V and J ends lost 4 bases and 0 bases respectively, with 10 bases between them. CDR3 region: CASSRSVGSYNEQFF. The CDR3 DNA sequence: TGTGCCAGCAGCCGTAGCGTTGGCTCCTACAATGAGCAGTTCTTC.

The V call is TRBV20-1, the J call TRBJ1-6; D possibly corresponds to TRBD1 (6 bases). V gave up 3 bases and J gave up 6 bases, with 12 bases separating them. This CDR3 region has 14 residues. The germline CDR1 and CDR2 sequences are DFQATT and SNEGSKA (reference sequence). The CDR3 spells CSASTGMANSPLHF. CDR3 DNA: TGCAGTGCTAGCACAGGGATGGCTAATTCACCCCTCCACTTT.

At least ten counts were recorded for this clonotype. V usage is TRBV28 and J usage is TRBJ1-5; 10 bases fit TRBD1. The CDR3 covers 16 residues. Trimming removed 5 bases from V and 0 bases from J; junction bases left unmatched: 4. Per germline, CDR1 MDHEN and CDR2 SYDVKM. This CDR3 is CASSNDRGPSNQPQHF. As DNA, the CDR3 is TGTGCCAGCAGTAATGACAGGGGGCCTAGCAATCAGCCCCAGCATTTT. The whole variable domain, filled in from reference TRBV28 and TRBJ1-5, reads DVKVTQSSRYLVKRTGEKVFLECVQDMDHENMFWYRQDPGLGLRLIYFSYDVKMKEKGDIPEGYSVSREKKERFSLILESASTNQTSMYLCASSNDRGPSNQPQHFGDGTRLSIL.

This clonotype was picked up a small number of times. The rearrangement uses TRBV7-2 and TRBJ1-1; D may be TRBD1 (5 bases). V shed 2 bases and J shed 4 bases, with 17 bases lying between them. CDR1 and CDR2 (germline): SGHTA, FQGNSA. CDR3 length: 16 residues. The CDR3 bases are TGTGCCAGCAGCTTATGGGGGGTAATGGGGGGCACTGAAGCTTTCTTT. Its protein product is CASSLWGVMGGTEAFF.

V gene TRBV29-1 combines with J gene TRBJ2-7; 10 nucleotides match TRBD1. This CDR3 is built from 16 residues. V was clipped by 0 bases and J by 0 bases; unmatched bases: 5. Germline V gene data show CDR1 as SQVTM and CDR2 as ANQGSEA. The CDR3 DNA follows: TGCAGCGTTGAAGATCCGGGGACAGGGGCCTCCTACGAGCAGTACTTC. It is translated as CSVEDPGTGASYEQYF.

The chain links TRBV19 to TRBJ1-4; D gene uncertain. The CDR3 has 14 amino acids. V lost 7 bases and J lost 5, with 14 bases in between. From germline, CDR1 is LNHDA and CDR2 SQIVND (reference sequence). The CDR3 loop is CASTPDGGNEKLFF. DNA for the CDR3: TGTGCCAGTACTCCGGACGGTGGAAATGAAAAACTGTTTTTT.